This T cell receptor beta chain is drawn from a study of blood T cell repertoires in COVID-19. The wider study: Both acute and convalescent COVID-19 samples were obtained from the United States, Italy and Spain. From T cells, B-cell-depleted T cells, or PBMCs came the material, which was cDNA or gDNA.

The germline V gene encodes CDR1 LNHDA and CDR2 SQIVND (reference sequence). This CDR3 is 15 amino acids long. Trimming cost V 5 bases and J 1 base; bases outside gene matches: 6. Original processing methods: Amplification with reference gene primers provided the estimates of nucleated cell counts. The assay was immunoSEQ multiplex PCR, and TCRdb's table has in-frame clones only and misses some. That table furnishes V, J and clone size, whereas the DNA furnished D and trimming. This sample carries tens of thousands of clones, about four fifths of them seen once, and the ten largest clones take 42%. The receptor comes from a woman older than 75 with acute or convalescent COVID-19. Sequencing was carried out using peripheral blood. The rearrangement joins TRBV19 to TRBJ2-5, with 8 bases aligning to TRBD1. This CDR3 reads CASSGRQGSQETQYF. As DNA, the CDR3 is TGTGCCAGTAGTGGGCGACAGGGGAGCCAAGAGACCCAGTACTTC.